Below are 2 T cell receptor beta chains sequenced from a single sample in a study of blood T cells in healthy people across ages. A sample-barcoded 5' primer and a J-beta primer mix were used in a second PCR of roughly 7 to 11 cycles. One entry per CDR3 protein, called by TCRdb with MiXCR from the 5' RACE reads. The data contain about 640,000 distinct CDR3 sequences, about 54% of them singletons. Sequenced input: blood. The receptors come from a man in his fifties or sixties in good health.

Only one count was recorded for this clonotype. CDR3 sequence (DNA): TGTGCCAGCAGCGGGCCGACAGGGGAGCCCCAGCATTTT. Its protein is CASSGPTGEPQHF. The chain joins TRBV7-2 to TRBJ1-5, with TRBD1 matching 8 bases. The CDR3 contains 13 residues. Germline CDR1 is SGHTA and CDR2 is FQGNSA. The junction had 5 bases not matched to a gene; V was cut back by 5 bases and J by 8 bases. Complete variable domain (other parts from reference TRBV7-2 and TRBJ1-5): GAGVSQSPSNKVTEKGKDVELRCDPISGHTALYWYRQSLGQGLEFLIYFQGNSAPDKSGLPSDRFSAERTGGSVSTLTIQRTQQEDSAVYLCASSGPTGEPQHFGDGTRLSIL.

The rearrangement uses TRBV7-6 and TRBJ2-7; TRBD1 is a possible D gene (6 bases). The end of the DNA is better explained by TRBJ2-5, so the J call may be wrong. Germline values: CDR1 SGHVS, CDR2 FNYEAQ. This CDR3 has 14 residues. CDR3 sequence reads: CASSPRGGIETQYF. DNA of the CDR3: TGTGCCAGCAGCCCCCGAGGGGGAATTGAGACCCAGTACTTC.